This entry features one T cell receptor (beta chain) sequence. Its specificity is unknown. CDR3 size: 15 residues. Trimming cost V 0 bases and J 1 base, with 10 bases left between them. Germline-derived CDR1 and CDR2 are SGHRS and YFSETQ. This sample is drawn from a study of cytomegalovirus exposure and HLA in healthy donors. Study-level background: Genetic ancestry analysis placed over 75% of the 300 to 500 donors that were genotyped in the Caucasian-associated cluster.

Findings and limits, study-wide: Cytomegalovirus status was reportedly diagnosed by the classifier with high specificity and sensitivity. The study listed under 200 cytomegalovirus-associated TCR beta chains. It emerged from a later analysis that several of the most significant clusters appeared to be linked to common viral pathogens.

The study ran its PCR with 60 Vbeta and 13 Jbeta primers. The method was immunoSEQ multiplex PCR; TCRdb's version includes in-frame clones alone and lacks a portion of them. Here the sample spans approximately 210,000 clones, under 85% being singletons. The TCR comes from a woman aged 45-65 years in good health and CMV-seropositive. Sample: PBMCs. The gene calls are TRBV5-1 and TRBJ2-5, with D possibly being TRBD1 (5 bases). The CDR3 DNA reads TGCGCCAGCAGCTTGGTGGGGCAGATCCAAGAGACCCAGTACTTC. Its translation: CASSLVGQIQETQYF.